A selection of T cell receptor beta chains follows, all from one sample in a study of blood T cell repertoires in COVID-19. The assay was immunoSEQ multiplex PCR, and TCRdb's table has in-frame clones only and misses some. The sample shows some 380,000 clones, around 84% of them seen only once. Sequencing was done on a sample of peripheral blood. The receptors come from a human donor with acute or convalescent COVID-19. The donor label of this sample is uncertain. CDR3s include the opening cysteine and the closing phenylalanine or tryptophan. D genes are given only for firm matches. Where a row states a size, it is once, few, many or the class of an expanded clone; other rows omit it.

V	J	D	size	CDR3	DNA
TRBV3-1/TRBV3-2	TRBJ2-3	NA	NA	CASSQDPSSTDTQYF	TGTGCCAGCAGCCAAGATCCCTCTAGCACAGATACGCAGTATTTT
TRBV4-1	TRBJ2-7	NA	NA	CASSRAGQYYEQYF	TGCGCCAGCAGCCGTGCGGGACAGTATTACGAGCAGTACTTC
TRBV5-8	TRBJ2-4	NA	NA	CASSLEGRLNDIQYF	TGTGCCAGCAGCTTGGAGGGGAGGTTGAATGACATTCAGTACTTC
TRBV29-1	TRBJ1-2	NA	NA	CSVRGGLHNYGYTF	TGCAGCGTTAGGGGGGGGCTCCATAACTATGGCTACACCTTC
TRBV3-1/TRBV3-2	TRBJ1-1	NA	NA	CASSHHRTVMNTEAFF	TGTGCCAGCAGCCACCACAGGACAGTCATGAACACTGAAGCTTTCTTT
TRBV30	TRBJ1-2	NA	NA	CAWSVLMAYGYTF	TGTGCCTGGAGTGTATTGATGGCATATGGCTACACCTTC
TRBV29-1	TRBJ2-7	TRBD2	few	CSVVGLAGITYEQYF	TGCAGCGTTGTAGGACTAGCGGGGATTACCTACGAGCAGTACTTC
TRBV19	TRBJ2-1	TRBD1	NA	CASSIGQGTYNEQFF	TGTGCCAGTAGCATCGGACAGGGAACCTACAATGAGCAGTTCTTC
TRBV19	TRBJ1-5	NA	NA	CASSSLGQTNQPQHF	TGTGCCAGTAGCTCTTTGGGGCAGACGAATCAGCCCCAGCATTTT
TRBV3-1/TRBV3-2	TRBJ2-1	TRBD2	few	CASSLSGRAKQQFF	TGTGCCAGCAGCCTTAGCGGGAGGGCCAAGCAGCAGTTCTTC
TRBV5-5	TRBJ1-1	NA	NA	CASSLYPGSNTEAFF	TGTGCCAGCAGCTTGTATCCAGGGTCCAACACTGAAGCTTTCTTT
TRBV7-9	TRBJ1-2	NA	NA	CASSLPPGLRVGYTF	TGTGCCAGCAGCCTACCGCCGGGTCTTCGTGTTGGCTACACCTTC
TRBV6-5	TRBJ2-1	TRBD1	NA	CASRGQGFGEQFF	TGTGCCAGCAGGGGACAGGGATTTGGAGAGCAGTTCTTC
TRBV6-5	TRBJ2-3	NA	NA	CASNQGITSTDTQYF	TGTGCCAGTAACCAGGGGATCACGAGCACAGATACGCAGTATTTT
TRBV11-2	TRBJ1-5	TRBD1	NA	CASSWGQFSNQPQHF	TGTGCCAGCAGCTGGGGACAGTTCAGCAATCAGCCCCAGCATTTT
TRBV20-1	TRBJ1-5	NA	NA	CSARCSQPQHF	TGCAGTGCTAGGTGTAGTCAGCCCCAGCATTTT
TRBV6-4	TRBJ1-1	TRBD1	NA	CASSDRTGGSEAFF	TGTGCCAGCAGTGATCGGACAGGGGGCTCTGAAGCTTTCTTT
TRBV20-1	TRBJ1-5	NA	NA	CSASREAGQPQHF	TGCAGTGCTAGTAGGGAGGCTGGTCAGCCCCAGCATTTT
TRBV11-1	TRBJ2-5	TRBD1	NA	CASSLNRGYQETQYF	TGTGCCAGCAGCTTAAACAGGGGATACCAAGAGACCCAGTACTTC
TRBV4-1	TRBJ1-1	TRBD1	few	CASRQGQGVLNTEAFF	TGCGCCAGCAGGCAGGGACAGGGGGTCTTGAACACTGAAGCTTTCTTT
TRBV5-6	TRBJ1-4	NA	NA	CASSPAGTGLEKLFF	TGTGCCAGCAGCCCGGCGGGGACGGGCCTCGAAAAACTGTTTTTT
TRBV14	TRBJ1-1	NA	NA	CASTFGGITNTEAFF	TGTGCCAGCACCTTCGGGGGGATCACGAACACTGAAGCTTTCTTT
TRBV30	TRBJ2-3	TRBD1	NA	CAWTLTGARTDTQYF	TGTGCCTGGACACTTACAGGGGCCCGCACAGATACGCAGTATTTT
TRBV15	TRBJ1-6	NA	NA	CATSRDEVSPLHF	TGTGCCACCAGCAGAGATGAGGTCTCACCCCTCCACTTT
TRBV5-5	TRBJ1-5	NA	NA	CASSLDIGQPQHF	TGTGCCAGCAGCTTGGACATCGGGCAGCCCCAGCATTTT
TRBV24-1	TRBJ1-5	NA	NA	CATSDARGLNQPQHF	TGTGCCACCAGTGATGCCCGGGGTCTCAATCAGCCCCAGCATTTT
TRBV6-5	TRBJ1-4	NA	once	CASNTNRVGEKLFF	TGTGCCAGCAACACGAACAGGGTGGGGGAAAAACTGTTTTTT
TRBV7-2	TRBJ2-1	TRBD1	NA	CASKFRVGTGVGNEQFF	TGTGCCAGCAAATTTAGAGTGGGGACAGGCGTTGGCAATGAGCAGTTCTTC
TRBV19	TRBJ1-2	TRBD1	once	CASSILRGQRLGYTF	TGTGCCAGTAGTATCCTCAGGGGGCAACGTCTTGGCTACACCTTC
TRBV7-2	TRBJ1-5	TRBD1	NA	CASSPQMAGGNQPQHF	TGTGCCAGCAGCCCCCAAATGGCAGGGGGGAATCAGCCCCAGCATTTT
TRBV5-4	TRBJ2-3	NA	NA	CASSLAGRADTQYF	TGTGCCAGCAGCTTGGCTGGGAGAGCAGATACGCAGTATTTT
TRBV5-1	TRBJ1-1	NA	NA	CASSLEGLAEAFF	TGCGCCAGCAGCTTGGAGGGGCTGGCTGAAGCTTTCTTT
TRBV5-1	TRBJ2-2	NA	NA	CASGSLGVDTGELFF	TGCGCCAGCGGTTCGTTAGGGGTTGACACCGGGGAGCTGTTTTTT
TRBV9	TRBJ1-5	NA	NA	CASSVGQGWNQPQHF	TGTGCCAGCAGCGTAGGGCAGGGCTGGAATCAGCCCCAGCATTTT
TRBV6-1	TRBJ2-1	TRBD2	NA	CASSDTGLAINEQFF	TGTGCCAGCAGTGATACGGGACTAGCTATCAATGAGCAGTTCTTC
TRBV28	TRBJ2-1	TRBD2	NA	CASSLGGGFYNEQFF	TGTGCCAGCAGTTTGGGCGGGGGATTCTACAATGAGCAGTTCTTC
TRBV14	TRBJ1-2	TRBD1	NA	CASSQQGPTGGYGYTF	TGTGCCAGCAGCCAGCAGGGTCCGACAGGGGGCTATGGCTACACCTTC
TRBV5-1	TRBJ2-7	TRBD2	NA	CASSHGTSGSYEQYF	TGCGCCAGCAGCCACGGGACTAGCGGATCCTACGAGCAGTACTTC